This T cell receptor beta chain derives from a study of long-term antiretroviral therapy in people with HIV (dated 2022 in TCRdb). Describing the broader study: Collection of the earliest samples took place about a decade ahead of the 2015 WHO recommendation for immediate ART, at a time when ART was typically delayed until CD4 counts fell. Whether ART initiation and durable HIV suppression were associated with changes in peripheral blood TRB repertoire composition and diversity was tested in a retrospective serial study. No cross-contamination during QIAcube processing turned up in test extractions that ran a monoclonal T-cell line alongside about 30 polyclonal samples. Of the 30 participants with HIV, eleven were female. A total of roughly 200 cryopreserved PBMC samples were contributed to the cohort by 30 adults with confirmed HIV infection, with samples collected serially over a mean of approximately six years (range 1-12). Study-wide conclusions, independent of this receptor: No data were available on ART adherence, viral resistance or therapy changes, limiting inferences about post-ART repertoire changes. Starting ART was linked to a significant rise in TRB diversity, yet even with long-term ART the diversity remained significantly lower than in transplant donor controls. The repertoire was dominated across all time points by expanded TRB clones identified before ART initiation, although this dominance was seen to fluctuate and to decrease in many PLHIV after ART. Limited PBMC availability meant only the TCR beta chain was sequenced, without alpha chain pairing. Because pre-ART samples had limited cell numbers, unsorted PBMC were profiled rather than sorted CD4+ and CD8+ T cells. HIV repertoires had narrower CDR3 length ranges than controls, and the network structure suggested an antigen-experienced repertoire that shifted only slightly toward naive after ART. The samples span the years 2004 to 2017, and the ART regimens used may be less effective than current regimens.

The immunoSEQ hsTCRB v3.0 assay was used at survey level resolution to sequence the TRB variable region. The targeted TRB sequencing depth was 40,000-50,000 T-cell genomes per sample. TRB libraries were pooled and sequenced on an Illumina MiSeq using a v3 150-cycle kit. Per the authors' processing: Repertoire analysis was performed in R inside a reproducible Nextflow workflow that covered QC, data transformation and analysis. LymphoSeq2, an R package for exploring AIRR-Seq data, was used to implement custom analyses. A few samples yielding fewer than 5000 total TRB sequences were excluded, leaving more than 150 analyzed HIV repertoires. Among the 188 retained HIV repertoires, roughly 60 were collected before ART initiation and fewer than 150 were collected after ART initiation. Each repertoire was downsampled to 5000 TRB nucleotide sequences, and summary statistics were averaged across 100 downsampling iterations. Only TRB sequences with CDR3 regions of at least seven amino acids were retained for analysis. A Shannon entropy-derived clonality score and the Gini coefficient were used to measure diversity. In the repertoire networks, any two of the top 5000 CDR3 amino acid sequences were linked whenever the two sequences differed by an edit distance of one. For TRB CDR3 amino acid sequences, antigen specificity groups and MHC restriction were predicted with GLIPH2. To flag known associations with CMV, EBV, HIV or tissue antigens, CDR3 amino acid sequences were compared against VDJdb and McPAS-TCR. Pre-ART, post-ART and control groups were compared with Wilcoxon signed-rank tests and Holm-Bonferroni correction. In TCRdb, the immuneACCESS table is reduced to in-frame sequences with V and J assigned. These tables do not hold every clone; where another copy was compared, an unresolved V gene accounts for under half, and the others remain unexplained. From that table come the V and J calls and clone size; the DNA was used to work out D and trimming. This sample gives 20,000 to 25,000 clones in total; 87% of them show up just once. The top ten hold around 8.6% of the sample.

Points on this clone: The antigen this receptor binds is unknown. Base qualities were left out, and no much larger clone turns up one base away.

Spanning cysteine to phenylalanine, the CDR3 consists of 15 amino acids. Just CDR3 DNA is preserved here, 45 bases in frame from base 1. Deletion took 1 base off V and 0 bases off J, with a span of 7 bases between the germline ends. As encoded in the germline V gene, CDR1 is MGHRA while CDR2 is YSYEKL. Participants were included only if at least one PBMC sample before ART initiation and at least two post-ART samples were available. Treatment was received in the United States of America by all participants with HIV. Before DNA extraction, cryopreserved samples containing roughly 1-10 million PBMC were thawed and washed. At the time of the earliest PBMC sample, participants with HIV were aged between 23 and 54 years. PBMC samples were contributed by each participant from 1-4 timepoints before ART initiation and 2-8 timepoints after ART initiation, with a median of 7 samples. For every participant, serial HIV viral load, CD4+ T-cell count, ART history and demographic data were obtained. Using a Qiagen kit on a QIAcube, genomic DNA was extracted from unsorted PBMC, with samples processed in batches of 12.

This specimen was unsorted PBMCs, taken 0.2 years before starting antiretroviral therapy. The chain was built from TRBV4-1 and TRBJ1-5; the D gene cannot be resolved reliably. The source is a man in his late teens or twenties with HIV. The DNA sequence follows: TGCGCCAGCAGCCAAGGAGGGCCTAGCAATCAGCCCCAGCATTTT. This encodes CASSQGGPSNQPQHF.